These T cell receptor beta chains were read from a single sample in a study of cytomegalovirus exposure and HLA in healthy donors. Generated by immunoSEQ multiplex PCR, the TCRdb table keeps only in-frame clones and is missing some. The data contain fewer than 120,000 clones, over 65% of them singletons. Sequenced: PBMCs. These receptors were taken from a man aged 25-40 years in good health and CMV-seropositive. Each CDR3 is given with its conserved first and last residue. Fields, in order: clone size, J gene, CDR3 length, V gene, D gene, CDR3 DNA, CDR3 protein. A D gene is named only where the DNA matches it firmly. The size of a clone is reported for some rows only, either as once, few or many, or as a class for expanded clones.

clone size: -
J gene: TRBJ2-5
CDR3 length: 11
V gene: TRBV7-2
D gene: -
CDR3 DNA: TGTGCCAGCAGCCCCAAAGAGACCCAGTACTTC
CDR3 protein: CASSPKETQYF

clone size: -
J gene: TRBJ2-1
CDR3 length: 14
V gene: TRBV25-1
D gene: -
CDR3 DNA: TGTGCCAGCAGGCAAGGCACAGTCTACAATGAGCAGTTCTTC
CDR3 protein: CASRQGTVYNEQFF

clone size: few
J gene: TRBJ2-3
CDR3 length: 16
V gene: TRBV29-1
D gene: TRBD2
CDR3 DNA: TGCAGCGTTGAAAGGCTAGCGGGGGGACCCACAGATACGCAGTATTTT
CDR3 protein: CSVERLAGGPTDTQYF

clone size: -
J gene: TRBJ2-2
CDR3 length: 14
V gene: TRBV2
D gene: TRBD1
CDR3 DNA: TGTGCCAGCGCTACAGGGGGCAACACCGGGGAGCTGTTTTTT
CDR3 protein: CASATGGNTGELFF

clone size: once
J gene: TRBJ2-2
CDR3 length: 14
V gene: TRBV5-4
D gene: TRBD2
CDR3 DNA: TGTGCCAGCAGCTCTAGCGGGGGGCCCGGGGAGCTGTTTTTT
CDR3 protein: CASSSSGGPGELFF

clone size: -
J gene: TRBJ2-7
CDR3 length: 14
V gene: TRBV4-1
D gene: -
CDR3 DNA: TGCGCCAGCAGCCAACGGACACCGACCTACGAGCAGTACTTC
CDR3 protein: CASSQRTPTYEQYF

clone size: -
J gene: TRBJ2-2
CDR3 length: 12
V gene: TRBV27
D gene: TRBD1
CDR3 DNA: TGTGCCAGCACGACAGGGGCCGGGGAGCTGTTTTTT
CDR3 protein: CASTTGAGELFF

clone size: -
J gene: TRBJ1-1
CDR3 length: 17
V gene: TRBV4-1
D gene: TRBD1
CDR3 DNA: TGCGCCAGCAGCCGTACTCCGGGACAGTCGGTGAACACTGAAGCTTTCTTT
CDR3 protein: CASSRTPGQSVNTEAFF

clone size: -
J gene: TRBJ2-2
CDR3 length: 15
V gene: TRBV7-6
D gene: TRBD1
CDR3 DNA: TGTGCCAGCAGCTTAGGGGACAGGAACACCGGGGAGCTGTTTTTT
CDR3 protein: CASSLGDRNTGELFF

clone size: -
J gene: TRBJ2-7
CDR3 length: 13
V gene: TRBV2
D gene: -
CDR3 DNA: TGTGCCAGCAGTGAGATTCAGGGTAACGAGCAGTACTTC
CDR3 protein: CASSEIQGNEQYF

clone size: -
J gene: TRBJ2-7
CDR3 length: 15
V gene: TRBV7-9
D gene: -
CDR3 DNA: TGTGCCAGCAGCTTATCAGGGCAAAAACCCTACGAGCAGTACTTC
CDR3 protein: CASSLSGQKPYEQYF

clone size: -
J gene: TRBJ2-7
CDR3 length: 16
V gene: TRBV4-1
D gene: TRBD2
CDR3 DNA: TGCGCCAGCAGCCAAGATTGGCGGGGGGCCTACTACGAGCAGTACTTC
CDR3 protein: CASSQDWRGAYYEQYF

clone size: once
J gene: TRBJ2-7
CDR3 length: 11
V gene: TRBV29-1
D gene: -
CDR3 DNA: TGCAGCGGACTAGTTACTGGGGAGCAGTACTTC
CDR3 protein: CSGLVTGEQYF

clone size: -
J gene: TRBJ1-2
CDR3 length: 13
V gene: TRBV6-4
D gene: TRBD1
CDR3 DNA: TGTGCCAGCAGTGACACGACAGGGCTAGGCTACACCTTC
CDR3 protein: CASSDTTGLGYTF

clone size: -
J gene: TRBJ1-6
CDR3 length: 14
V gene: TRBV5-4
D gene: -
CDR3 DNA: TGTGCCAGCAGCCTGACAGGAGGAAATTCACCCCTCCACTTT
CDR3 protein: CASSLTGGNSPLHF

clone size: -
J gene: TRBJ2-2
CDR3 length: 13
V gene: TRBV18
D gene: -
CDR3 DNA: TGTGCCAGCTCAACCCTAGCTGCCGGGGAGCTGTTTTTT
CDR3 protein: CASSTLAAGELFF

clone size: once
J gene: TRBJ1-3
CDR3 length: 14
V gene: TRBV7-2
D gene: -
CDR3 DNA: TGTGCCAGCAGCCGAGTATCCTCTGGAAACACCATATATTTT
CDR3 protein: CASSRVSSGNTIYF

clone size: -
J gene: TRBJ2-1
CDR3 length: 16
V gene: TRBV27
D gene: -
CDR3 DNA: TGTGCCAGCTCACTTGCGGGACCGAGACCGAGAAATGAGCAGTTCTTC
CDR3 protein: CASSLAGPRPRNEQFF

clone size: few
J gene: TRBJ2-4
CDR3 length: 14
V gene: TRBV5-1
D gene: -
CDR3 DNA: TGCGCCAGCAGCTTGGGTCACCCAGAAAACATTCAGTACTTC
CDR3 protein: CASSLGHPENIQYF

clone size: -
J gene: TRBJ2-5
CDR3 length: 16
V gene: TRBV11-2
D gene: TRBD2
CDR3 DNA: TGTGCCAGCAGCCTGATGCGGGGGGAAGGGGGGGAGACCCAGTACTTC
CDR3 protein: CASSLMRGEGGETQYF

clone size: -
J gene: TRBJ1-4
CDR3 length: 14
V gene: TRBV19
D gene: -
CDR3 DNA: TGTGCCAGTAGTTACGCAGGGGCCGGTGAAAAACTGTTTTTT
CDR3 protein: CASSYAGAGEKLFF

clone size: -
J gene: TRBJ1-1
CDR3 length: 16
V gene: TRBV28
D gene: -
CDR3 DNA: TGTGCCAGCAGTCCTTGGGGGGGAACGGGGGGCACTGAAGCTTTCTTT
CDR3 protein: CASSPWGGTGGTEAFF

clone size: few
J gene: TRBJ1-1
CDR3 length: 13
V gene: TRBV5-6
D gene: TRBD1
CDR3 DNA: TGTGCCAGCAGCTTGGACAGGGGGACTGAAGCTTTCTTT
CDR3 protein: CASSLDRGTEAFF

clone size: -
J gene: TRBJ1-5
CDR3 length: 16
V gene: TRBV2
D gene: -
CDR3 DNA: TGTGCCAGCAGGGGGCAGAACAGCTATAGCAATCAGCCCCAGCATTTT
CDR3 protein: CASRGQNSYSNQPQHF

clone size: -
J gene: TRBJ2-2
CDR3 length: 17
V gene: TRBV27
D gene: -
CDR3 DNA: TGTGCCAGCAGTTTCCACCTCACAGGGCCCGGCACCGGGGAGCTGTTTTTT
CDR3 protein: CASSFHLTGPGTGELFF

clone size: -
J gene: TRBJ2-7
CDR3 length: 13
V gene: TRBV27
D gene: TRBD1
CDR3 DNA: TGTGCCAGCAGTTTATGGACAGGGGACGAGCAGTACTTC
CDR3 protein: CASSLWTGDEQYF

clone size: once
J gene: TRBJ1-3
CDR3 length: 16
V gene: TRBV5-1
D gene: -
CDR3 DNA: TGCGCCAGCAGCTTCGGGCAGGGGCTCCCGGCGAACACCATATATTTT
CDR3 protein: CASSFGQGLPANTIYF

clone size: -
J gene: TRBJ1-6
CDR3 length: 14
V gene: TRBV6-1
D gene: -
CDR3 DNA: TGTGCCAGCAATAGGGGCAGCGATAATTCACCCCTCCACTTT
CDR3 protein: CASNRGSDNSPLHF

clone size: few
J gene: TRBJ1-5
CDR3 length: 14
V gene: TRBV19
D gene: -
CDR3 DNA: TGTGCCAGTAGTATTGGCGGGGGTATAGGGCCCCAGCATTTT
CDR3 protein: CASSIGGGIGPQHF

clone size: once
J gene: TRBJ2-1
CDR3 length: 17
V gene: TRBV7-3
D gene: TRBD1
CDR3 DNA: TGTTCCAGCAGCTTAACGGGACAGGGGAGCTCCTACAATGAGCAGTTCTTC
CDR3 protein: CSSSLTGQGSSYNEQFF

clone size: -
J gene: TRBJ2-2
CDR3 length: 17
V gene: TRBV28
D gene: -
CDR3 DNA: TGTGCCAGCAGCTTCGACTCAACCGGCGTGAACACCGGGGAGCTGTTTTTT
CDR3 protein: CASSFDSTGVNTGELFF

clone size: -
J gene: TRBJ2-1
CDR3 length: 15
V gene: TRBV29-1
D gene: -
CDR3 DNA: TGCAGCGTTGAAGGGACACAGAGCTCCTACAATGAGCAGTTCTTC
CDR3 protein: CSVEGTQSSYNEQFF

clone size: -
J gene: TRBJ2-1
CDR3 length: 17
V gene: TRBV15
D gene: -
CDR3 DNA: TGTGCCACCAGCAGAGCCCTGCGGGGGACAATTTACAATGAGCAGTTCTTC
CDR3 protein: CATSRALRGTIYNEQFF

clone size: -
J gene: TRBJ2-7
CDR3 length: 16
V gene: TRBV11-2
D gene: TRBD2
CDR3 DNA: TGTGCCAGCAGCTCGACGGGACTAGCGGTCTCCTACGAGCAGTACTTC
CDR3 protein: CASSSTGLAVSYEQYF

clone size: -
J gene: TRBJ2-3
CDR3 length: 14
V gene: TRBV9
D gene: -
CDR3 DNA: TGTGCCAGCAGCGTAGGTCCCGATGGCGATACGCAGTATTTT
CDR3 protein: CASSVGPDGDTQYF

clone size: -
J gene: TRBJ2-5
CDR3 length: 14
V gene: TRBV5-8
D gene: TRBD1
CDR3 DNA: TGTGCCAGCTCGGGACAGGGAGGCGGGGAGACCCAGTACTTC
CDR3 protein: CASSGQGGGETQYF

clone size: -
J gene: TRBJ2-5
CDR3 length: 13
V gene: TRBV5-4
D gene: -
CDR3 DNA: TGTGCCAGCAGCCAAGGGAGTCAAGAGACCCAGTACTTC
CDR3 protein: CASSQGSQETQYF

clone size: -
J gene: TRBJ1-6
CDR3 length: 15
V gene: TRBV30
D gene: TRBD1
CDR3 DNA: TGTGCCTGGAGTCAAGGGACAGCTTTTAATTCACCCCTCCACTTT
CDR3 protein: CAWSQGTAFNSPLHF

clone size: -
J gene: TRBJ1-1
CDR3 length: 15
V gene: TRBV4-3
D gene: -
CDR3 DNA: TGCGCCAGCAGCCAAGCCGGGATGGGGAACACTGAAGCTTTCTTT
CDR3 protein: CASSQAGMGNTEAFF

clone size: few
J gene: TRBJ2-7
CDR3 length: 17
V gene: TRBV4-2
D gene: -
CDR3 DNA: TGTGCCAGCAGCCAAGAGAGCGTGGCAGCCTATTCCTACGAGCAGTACTTC
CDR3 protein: CASSQESVAAYSYEQYF

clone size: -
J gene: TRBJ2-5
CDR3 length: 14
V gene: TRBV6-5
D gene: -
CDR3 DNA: TGTGCCAGCAGTGAAGAAGGGGGATGGGAGACCCAGTACTTC
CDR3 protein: CASSEEGGWETQYF

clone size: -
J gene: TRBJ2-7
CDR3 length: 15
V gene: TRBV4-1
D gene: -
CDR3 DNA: TGCGCCAGCAGCCACGCTCGAGGGGGCTCCTACGAGCAGTACTTC
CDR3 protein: CASSHARGGSYEQYF

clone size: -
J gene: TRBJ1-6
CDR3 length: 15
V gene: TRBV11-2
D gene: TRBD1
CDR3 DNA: TGTGCCAGCAGCGACCGGGACAGTGGTTATTCACCCCTCCACTTT
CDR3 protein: CASSDRDSGYSPLHF

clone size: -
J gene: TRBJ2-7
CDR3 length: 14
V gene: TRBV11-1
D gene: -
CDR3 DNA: TGTGCCAGCAGCTTACGAGACACCTCCTACGAGCAGTACTTC
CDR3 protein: CASSLRDTSYEQYF

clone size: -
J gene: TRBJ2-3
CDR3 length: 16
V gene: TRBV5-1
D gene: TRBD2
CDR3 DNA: TGCGCCAGCAGCTTGAGCCCTAGCGGGGGCACAGATACGCAGTATTTT
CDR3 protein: CASSLSPSGGTDTQYF

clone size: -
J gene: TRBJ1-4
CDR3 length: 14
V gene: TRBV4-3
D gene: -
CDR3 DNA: TGCGCCAGCAGCCAAGACAGATATAATGAAAAACTGTTTTTT
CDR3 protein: CASSQDRYNEKLFF

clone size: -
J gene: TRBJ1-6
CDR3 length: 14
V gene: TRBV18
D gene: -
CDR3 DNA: TGTGCCAGCTCACTCCCGGGACACGGTTCACCCCTCCACTTT
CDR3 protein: CASSLPGHGSPLHF

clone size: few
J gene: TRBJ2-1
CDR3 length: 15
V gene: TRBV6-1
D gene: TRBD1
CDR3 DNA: TGTGCCAGCAGCCTTGGACAGGGGGGCTACAATGAGCAGTTCTTC
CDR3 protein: CASSLGQGGYNEQFF

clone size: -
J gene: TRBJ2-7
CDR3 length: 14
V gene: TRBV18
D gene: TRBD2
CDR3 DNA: TGTGCCAGCTCCCCGCAAGGACTAGATTACGAGCAGTACTTC
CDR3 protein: CASSPQGLDYEQYF

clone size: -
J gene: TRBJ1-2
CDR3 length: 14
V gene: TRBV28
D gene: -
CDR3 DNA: TGTGCCAGCAGTACCTTCGGGACAATTAATGGCTACACCTTC
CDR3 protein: CASSTFGTINGYTF

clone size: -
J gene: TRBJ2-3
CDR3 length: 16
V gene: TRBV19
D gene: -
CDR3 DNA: TGTGCCAGTAGTATATTTGCGGGGCCGCGCACAGATACGCAGTATTTT
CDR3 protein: CASSIFAGPRTDTQYF

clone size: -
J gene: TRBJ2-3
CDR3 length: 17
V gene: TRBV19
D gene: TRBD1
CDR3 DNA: TGTGCCAGTAGTATCGTCCGGAGGACAGGGAGGACAGATACGCAGTATTTT
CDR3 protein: CASSIVRRTGRTDTQYF

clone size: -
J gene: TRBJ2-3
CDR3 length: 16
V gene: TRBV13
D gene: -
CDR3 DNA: TGTGCCAGCAGCTTAGGCCCGCGGGTTAGCACAGATACGCAGTATTTT
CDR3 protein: CASSLGPRVSTDTQYF

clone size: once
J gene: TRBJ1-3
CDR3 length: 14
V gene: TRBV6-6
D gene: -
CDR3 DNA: TGTGCCAGCAGCCATGTGAGCTCTGGAAACACCATATATTTT
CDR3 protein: CASSHVSSGNTIYF

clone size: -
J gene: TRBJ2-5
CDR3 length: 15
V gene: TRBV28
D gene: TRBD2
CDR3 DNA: TGTGCCAGCAGTCCTAGCGGGGGGTTAGAAGAGACCCAGTACTTC
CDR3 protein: CASSPSGGLEETQYF

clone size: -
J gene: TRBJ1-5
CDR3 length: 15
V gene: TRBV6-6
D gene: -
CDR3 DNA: TGTGCCAGCAGTGACCCGGGGGGGTTTAATCAGCCCCAGCATTTT
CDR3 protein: CASSDPGGFNQPQHF

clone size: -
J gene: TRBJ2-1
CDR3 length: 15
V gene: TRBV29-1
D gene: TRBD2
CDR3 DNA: TGCAGCGTTGTGGGGACTATCGACTCCTACAATGAGCAGTTCTTC
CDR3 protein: CSVVGTIDSYNEQFF

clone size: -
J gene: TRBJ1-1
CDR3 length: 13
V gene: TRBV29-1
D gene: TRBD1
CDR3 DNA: TGCAGCGTTGCAACAGGGGGTTGGACTGAAGCTTTCTTT
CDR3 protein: CSVATGGWTEAFF

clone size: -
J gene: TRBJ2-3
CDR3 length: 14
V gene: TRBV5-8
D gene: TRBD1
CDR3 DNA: TGTGCCAGCAGCGTCGGGACAGGGGGCGATTCGCAGTATTTT
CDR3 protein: CASSVGTGGDSQYF

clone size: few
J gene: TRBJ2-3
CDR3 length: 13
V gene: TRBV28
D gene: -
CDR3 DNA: TGTGCCAGCTTGGACAGCTTAGGCGATACGCAGTATTTT
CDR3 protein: CASLDSLGDTQYF